This passage covers 24 T cell receptor beta chains from one sample sequenced in a study of blood T cell repertoires in COVID-19. Using immunoSEQ multiplex PCR, the repertoire was profiled, and TCRdb retains in-frame clones only, with some absent. The table records over 600,000 clones, about 87% of them present only once. The sample was peripheral blood. The receptor source for this set is a woman aged 18-30 years with acute or convalescent COVID-19.

The rearrangement joins TRBV27 to TRBJ1-6; TRBD1 agrees at 9 bases. Germline-derived CDR1 and CDR2 are MNHEY and SMNVEV (reference sequence). CDR3 length: 16 amino acids. V gave up 5 bases and J gave up 7 bases; unmatched junction bases: 9. CDR3 bases: TGTGCCAGCAGTCCCAACTCCGGGACAGGGAATTCACCCCTCCACTTT. This encodes CASSPNSGTGNSPLHF.

The rearrangement links TRBV7-3 to TRBJ1-1; tentatively, D is TRBD1 (6 bases). CDR1 and CDR2 (germline): SGHTA, FQGTGA. This CDR3 comprises 17 residues. The V end was cut by 1 base, the J end by 1 base, with 16 bases between. The CDR3 is CASSLRVIQGGNTEAFF. The CDR3 coding sequence is TGTGCCAGCAGCTTAAGAGTAATACAGGGTGGGAACACTGAAGCTTTCTTT.

The table lists this clone with a count of one. The rearrangement joins TRBV4-3 to TRBJ2-4; D remains unclear. The CDR3 has 15 amino acids. V was trimmed by 4 bases and J by 2 bases, leaving 12 bases between them. Germline CDR1 LGHNA, CDR2 YSLEER. The CDR3 loop reads CASSRARATKNIQYF. The CDR3 bases are TGCGCCAGCAGCCGGGCGAGAGCCACCAAAAACATTCAGTACTTC.

V and J are TRBV19 and TRBJ1-2; D ambiguous. This CDR3 is 17 amino acids long. CDR1 is LNHDA and CDR2 is SQIVND in the germline V gene (reference sequence). V dropped 0 bases and J dropped 1 base, with 15 bases sitting between them. CDR3 residues: CASSIDSRRLLNYGYTF. CDR3 nucleotides: TGTGCCAGTAGTATAGATTCCAGGAGGCTCCTTAACTATGGCTACACCTTC.

This chain uses TRBV3-1 (or the pseudogene TRBV3-2) with TRBJ2-7, with D maybe TRBD1 (6 bases). In germline, CDR1 is LGHDT, CDR2 YNNKEL (reference sequence). This CDR3 has 13 amino acids. V lost 0 bases and J lost 7, with 10 bases in between. The CDR3 DNA reads TGTGCCAGCAGCCAAGACGGGACAACAGAGCAGTACTTC. Translated: CASSQDGTTEQYF.

This chain connects TRBV19 to TRBJ1-2; D gene ambiguous. The CDR3 is made up of 10 amino acids. The germline V and J ends were trimmed by 5 bases and 8 bases, with 6 bases remaining between them. Germline V CDR1 and CDR2: LNHDA, SQIVND (reference sequence). The CDR3 loop reads CASSQVGYTF. CDR3 coding DNA: TGTGCCAGTAGTCAGGTCGGCTACACCTTC.

The rearrangement links TRBV20-1 to TRBJ2-7; no definite D call. V lost 6 bases and J 3 bases, leaving 6 bases between the germline ends. Germline-derived CDR1 and CDR2 are DFQATT and SNEGSKA (reference sequence). This CDR3 has 10 amino acids. CDR3 DNA sequence: TGCAGTGCCCCCTACTACGAGCAGTACTTC. Amino acids: CSAPYYEQYF.

This rearrangement joins TRBV6-1 to TRBJ1-2; D gene ambiguous. The CDR3 runs 13 residues. Trimming shortened V by 1 base and J by 8 bases, and 11 bases separated the two germline ends. Germline V gene sequence: CDR1 MNHNS, CDR2 SASEGT. The CDR3: CASSEGLPGGYTF. The CDR3 DNA reads TGTGCCAGCAGTGAAGGCCTACCGGGAGGCTACACCTTC.

This sequence joins TRBV5-8 and TRBJ2-3; 7 nucleotides match TRBD2. Germline V gene sequence: CDR1 SGHTS, CDR2 YDEGEE. With V trimmed by 3 bases and J by 0 bases, 10 bases remained unmatched. CDR3 length equals 17 residues. Here the CDR3 DNA reads TGTGCCAGCAGCTCACCGGGGTGGCGGGGGAGCACAGATACGCAGTATTTT. Residues: CASSSPGWRGSTDTQYF.

The chain couples TRBV27 to TRBJ2-7; 8 positions match TRBD1. Germline V gene lookup returns CDR1 MNHEY and CDR2 SMNVEV (reference sequence). CDR3 length: 14 residues. V lost 3 bases and J lost 3; bases outside the gene matches: 4. The CDR3 region is CASSFGTGNYEQYF. The CDR3 region has the DNA TGTGCCAGCAGTTTCGGGACAGGCAACTACGAGCAGTACTTC.

The V gene is TRBV6-6, the J gene TRBJ2-3; D is perhaps TRBD1 (6 bases). V lost 8 bases and J 6 bases, leaving 21 bases between the germline ends. The CDR3 has 15 amino acids. Germline CDR1 MNHNY, CDR2 SVGAGI (reference sequence). The CDR3 sequence is CASLLARHQGDTQYF. The CDR3 bases are TGTGCCAGCCTATTAGCACGACACCAGGGGGATACGCAGTATTTT.

The count of this clone is one. This chain connects TRBV2 to TRBJ1-6; D unresolved. Trimming left V 6 bases short and J 10 bases short, with 7 bases between. This CDR3 contains 11 residues. The V gene's germline CDR1 is SNHLY and CDR2 FYNNEI. The CDR3 DNA sequence: TGTGCCAGCAGCCGAGTCTCACCCCTCCACTTT. It is translated as CASSRVSPLHF.

The chain couples TRBV4-3 to TRBJ1-1, with D uncertain. Germline assignment: CDR1 LGHNA and CDR2 YSLEER. With 8 bases removed from V and 0 bases from J, the gap between germline ends came to 10 bases. The CDR3 totals 13 residues. CDR3 protein: CASGRGLNTEAFF. CDR3 in DNA: TGCGCCAGCGGCCGAGGGCTGAACACTGAAGCTTTCTTT.

V usage is TRBV27 and J usage is TRBJ2-7; D is possibly TRBD1 (6 bases). CDR3 length equals 13 residues. V was clipped by 6 bases and J by 4 bases, with 13 bases between them. Germline CDR1 reads MNHEY; CDR2 reads SMNVEV (reference sequence). The CDR3, as DNA: TGTGCCAGCAGGACAGGCCCGGATTACGAGCAGTACTTC. Translated, it gives CASRTGPDYEQYF.

The J gene is TRBJ2-7, the V gene TRBV6-6, with D possibly matching TRBD2 (5 bases). V gave up 4 bases and J gave up 7 bases, with 17 bases separating them. CDR1 is MNHNY, CDR2 SVGAGI, per germline (reference sequence). This CDR3 comprises 14 residues. The CDR3 protein is CASSFLPGGLEQYF. The CDR3 DNA follows: TGTGCCAGCAGTTTTCTTCCGGGCGGGCTGGAGCAGTACTTC.

The chain has TRBV14 and TRBJ2-7; D is ambiguous. The ends were cut back, 3 bases at V and 0 bases at J, with 9 bases in the middle. Per the germline V gene, CDR1 is SGHDN and CDR2 is FVKESK. The CDR3 consists of 14 residues. CDR3 sequence: CASSHPHNSYEQYF. In DNA form, the CDR3 reads TGTGCCAGCAGCCATCCACATAACTCCTACGAGCAGTACTTC.

The chain links TRBV6-6 to TRBJ2-7; D might be TRBD2 (5 bases). The CDR3 totals 12 residues. Trimming removed 6 bases from V and 3 bases from J, with 9 bases in between. Per the germline V gene, CDR1 is MNHNY and CDR2 is SVGAGI (reference sequence). The chain's CDR3 is CASSSAGYEQYF. CDR3 DNA sequence: TGTGCCAGCAGCTCCGCGGGCTACGAGCAGTACTTC.

V and J are TRBV11-2 and TRBJ1-2; D not certain. Germline CDR1 is SGHAT and CDR2 is FQNNGV. V gave up 5 bases and J gave up 8 bases, with 15 bases separating them. The CDR3 has 13 amino acids. The CDR3 protein is CASSVSPFLGYTF. CDR3 coding DNA: TGTGCCAGCAGCGTCTCTCCCTTTCTGGGCTACACCTTC.

J is TRBJ1-1 and V is TRBV9, with D perhaps matching TRBD1 (5 bases). Germline lookup yields CDR1 SGDLS and CDR2 YYNGEE. V was cut by 2 bases and J by 7 bases, with 15 bases left in between. This CDR3 spans 14 amino acids. This CDR3 is CASSVQTEFFEAFF. Here the CDR3 DNA reads TGTGCCAGCAGCGTCCAGACAGAATTTTTTGAAGCTTTCTTT.

The V gene is TRBV15, the J gene TRBJ2-6, with D tentatively TRBD1 (6 bases). Looked up from germline, CDR1 is LNHNV and CDR2 is YYDKDF (reference sequence). V lost 5 bases and J lost 0, with 11 bases in between. The CDR3 contains 16 residues. CDR3 amino acids: CATSRGHLSGANVLTF. CDR3 DNA sequence: TGTGCCACCAGCCGGGGACACCTCTCTGGGGCCAACGTCCTGACTTTC.

The chain links TRBV3-1 (or the pseudogene TRBV3-2) to TRBJ1-2, with D perhaps TRBD1 (5 bases). In germline, CDR1 is LGHDT, CDR2 YNNKEL (reference sequence). This CDR3 contains 14 residues. The V and J ends lost 1 base and 2 bases respectively, with 8 bases between them. CDR3 protein: CASSQARQNYGYTF. DNA of the CDR3: TGTGCCAGCAGCCAAGCCCGACAGAACTATGGCTACACCTTC.

The chain combines TRBV5-1 with TRBJ1-1; tentatively, D is TRBD1 (6 bases). Trimming removed 4 bases at V and 3 bases at J, with 16 bases between. This CDR3 has 15 amino acids. In germline, CDR1 is SGHRS, CDR2 YFSETQ. CDR3 sequence reads: CASSPGGAPDTEAFF. CDR3 coding DNA: TGCGCCAGCAGCCCGGGGGGGGCGCCGGACACTGAAGCTTTCTTT.

V and J are TRBV27 and TRBJ1-5, with TRBD1 identical over 7 bases. Germline assignment: CDR1 MNHEY and CDR2 SMNVEV (reference sequence). The CDR3 has 12 residues. Unmatched junction bases numbered 3, after V lost 6 bases and J lost 7 bases. In DNA form, the CDR3 reads TGTGCCAGCAGGACAGGGTTCCAGCCCCAGCATTTT. Translating it yields CASRTGFQPQHF.

Notes on this clone: In the same sample, other DNA sequences code for this CDR3. V and J are TRBV6-5 and TRBJ1-5; possible D gene TRBD1, 6 bases. Between the trimmed V and J ends, which lost 6 bases and 7 bases, there was a span of 13 bases. In germline, CDR1 is MNHEY, CDR2 SVGAGI. CDR3 length equals 13 residues. This CDR3 reads CASSPQGRQPQHF. CDR3 DNA sequence: TGTGCCAGCAGCCCACAGGGAAGGCAGCCCCAGCATTTT.